This T cell receptor (beta chain) came from a study of T cells after yellow fever vaccination. As for the study in general: Each low-cell-number fraction was prepared by means of SMART-Seq v4 Ultra Low Input.

This clonotype was observed a few times. What it binds is not known. Trimming left V 3 bases short and J 5 bases short, with 16 bases between. Germline V gene data show CDR1 as LGHNT and CDR2 as FRNRAP. This CDR3 spans 15 amino acids. Whole-study findings and limits: A small share of clonotypes appeared in both CD4 and CD8 compartments.

TCRdb re-called the 5' RACE reads through MiXCR, storing one row per CDR3 protein. Of hundreds of thousands of distinct CDR3 sequences in the sample, more than 9% were seen once. The sequence came from a man between 25 and 39 years old who received the YFV17D yellow fever vaccine. The sample in question was PBMCs, obtained on the day of the yellow fever booster vaccination. The rearrangement uses TRBV12-5 and TRBJ1-1; D remains unclear. CDR3 residues: CASGFTRPGWTEAFF. The CDR3 coding sequence is TGTGCTAGTGGTTTTACCCGACCCGGGTGGACTGAAGCTTTCTTT.